This T cell receptor (beta chain) originates from a study of CD8+ T cells in alopecia areata. TCR sequencing used cDNA made by reverse transcription of extracted RNA. This table comes from immunoSEQ multiplex PCR, and its TCRdb copy is limited to in-frame clones, with some not included. Of around 190,000 clones listed, roughly 60% are singletons. As for treatment: oral pan-JAK inhibitor, 5-10 mg twice daily. This TCR was recovered from a human donor with alopecia areata. The source material was CD4+ T cells sorted from blood, sampled at week 24, from a patient treated with tofacitinib.

CDR3 region: CASSLGTGTTDTQYF. The CDR3 DNA is TGCGCCAGCAGCCTAGGGACAGGGACCACAGATACGCAGTATTTT. The J gene is TRBJ2-3, the V gene TRBV5-1, with TRBD1 identical over 9 bases. Germline V CDR1 and CDR2: SGHRS, YFSETQ. V lost 4 bases, J lost 2 bases, and 5 bases stayed unmatched. This CDR3 is 15 amino acids long.